This T cell receptor beta chain was observed in a study of beta chain features in type 1 diabetes. The wider study: Sorted cells, 90 million to 120 million in number, were examined across all samples. Whole-study findings and limits: For type 1 diabetes patients, VDJ junctions showed fewer insertions and more deletions. When Type 1 diabetes patients were examined, their TCRB CDR3s proved moderately but significantly shorter in all four CD4+ subsets. No resolution was reached here on whether HLA type influences TCRB rearrangement.

A few counts support this clone. Antigen specificity is unknown. One heparinised blood draw, averaging about 100 mL, came from each donor. Every bit of the isolated RNA underwent reverse transcription, so sequencing read expressed TCRB transcripts. Assay: immunoSEQ multiplex PCR; the TCRdb copy retains only in-frame clones and omits some. The table has about 360,000 clones, approximately 12% seen once; the top ten hold approximately 0.01%. The sequence derives from a woman under 30 with type 1 diabetes. The sequenced sample consisted of naive CD4+ T cells from blood.

CDR3 in DNA: TGTGCCAGCAGGCTAGGACTAGCGCTAACCTACGAGCAGTACTTC. Residues: CASRLGLALTYEQYF. J is TRBJ2-7 and V is TRBV28, with TRBD2 matching over 9 bases. Germline V gene data show CDR1 as MDHEN and CDR2 as SYDVKM. Trimming removed 6 bases from V and 2 bases from J; junction bases left unmatched: 8. The CDR3 runs to 15 residues.